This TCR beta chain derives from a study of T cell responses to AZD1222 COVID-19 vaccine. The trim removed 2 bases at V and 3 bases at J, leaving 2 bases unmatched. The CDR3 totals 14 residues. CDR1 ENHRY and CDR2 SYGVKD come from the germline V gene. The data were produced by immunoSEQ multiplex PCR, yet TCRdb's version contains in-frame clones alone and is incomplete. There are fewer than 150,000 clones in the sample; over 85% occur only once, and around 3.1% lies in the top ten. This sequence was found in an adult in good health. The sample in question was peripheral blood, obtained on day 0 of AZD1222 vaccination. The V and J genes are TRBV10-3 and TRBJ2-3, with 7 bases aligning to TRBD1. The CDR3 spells CAISEGTVTDTQYF. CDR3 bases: TGTGCCATCAGTGAGGGGACAGTGACAGATACGCAGTATTTT.